The rows below give T cell receptor beta chains drawn from one sample of a study of early T cells in non-severe SARS-CoV-2 infection. TCRdb reprocessed the 5' RACE reads via MiXCR and lists one record per CDR3 protein. Of 60,000 to 75,000 distinct CDR3 sequences listed, approximately 12% are singletons. The sample taken for sequencing was whole blood. The receptors were gathered from an adult who was a healthcare worker with PCR-confirmed SARS-CoV-2 infection or an uninfected control (not recorded which). The CDR3 runs from the conserved cysteine through the conserved F or W. The order of the fields is D gene, V gene, J gene, clone size, CDR3 DNA, CDR3 protein. The D gene is left open where the match is weak. Only part of the rows carry a size: once, few, many, or a class if the clone is expanded.

d_call: TRBD2; v_call: TRBV20-1; j_call: TRBJ2-1; clone_size: many; cdr3_nt: TGCAGTGCAACACGGGAATACAGGTCTCTAGCGGGATCAGATAATGAGCAGTTCTTC; cdr3_aa: CSATREYRSLAGSDNEQFF
d_call: NA; v_call: TRBV29-1; j_call: TRBJ2-5; clone_size: few; cdr3_nt: TGCAGCGTTGAAGATCTCCAGGGCTTCGGATCGGGGACCCAGTACTTC; cdr3_aa: CSVEDLQGFGSGTQYF
d_call: NA; v_call: TRBV7-6; j_call: TRBJ2-7; clone_size: NA; cdr3_nt: TGTGCCAGCAGCCAAGGACGGGGGGCGAACGAGCAGTACTTC; cdr3_aa: CASSQGRGANEQYF
d_call: TRBD2; v_call: TRBV5-4; j_call: TRBJ2-3; clone_size: few; cdr3_nt: TGTGCCAGCAGCTTAGAAGGACTAGCAGATACGCAGTATTTT; cdr3_aa: CASSLEGLADTQYF
d_call: NA; v_call: TRBV6-2/TRBV6-3; j_call: TRBJ1-6; clone_size: NA; cdr3_nt: TGTGCCAGCAGTTACCGGCCCCACGGCGCGGATTCACCCCTCCACTTT; cdr3_aa: CASSYRPHGADSPLHF
d_call: TRBD1; v_call: TRBV10-2; j_call: TRBJ1-5; clone_size: NA; cdr3_nt: TGCGCCAGCGCCCTTACAGGGGGCACTCAGCCCCAGCATTTT; cdr3_aa: CASALTGGTQPQHF
d_call: TRBD1; v_call: TRBV30; j_call: TRBJ2-7; clone_size: few; cdr3_nt: TGTGCCTGGAGTGTAGGGACAGGGGGAAACGAGCAGTACTTC; cdr3_aa: CAWSVGTGGNEQYF
d_call: TRBD1; v_call: TRBV5-5; j_call: TRBJ1-2; clone_size: NA; cdr3_nt: TGTGCCAGCAGCCCAGACAGGGGGCATCCCTATGGCTACACCTTC; cdr3_aa: CASSPDRGHPYGYTF
d_call: TRBD2; v_call: TRBV7-8; j_call: TRBJ2-1; clone_size: few; cdr3_nt: TGTGCCAGCAGCATGGGACTAGCTAACTACAATGAGCAGTTCTTC; cdr3_aa: CASSMGLANYNEQFF
d_call: NA; v_call: TRBV12-3/TRBV12-4; j_call: TRBJ2-1; clone_size: NA; cdr3_nt: TGTGCCAGCAGAACTAGGTACCAGAATGAGCAGTTCTTC; cdr3_aa: CASRTRYQNEQFF
d_call: TRBD1; v_call: TRBV14; j_call: TRBJ1-2; clone_size: many; cdr3_nt: TGTGCCAGCAGCCCTCGGACAGGGGCGGGCTATGGCTACACCTTC; cdr3_aa: CASSPRTGAGYGYTF
d_call: NA; v_call: TRBV12-3/TRBV12-4; j_call: TRBJ2-3; clone_size: few; cdr3_nt: TGTGCCAGCAGTTTAGGGGACACTCTCACAGATACGCAGTATTTT; cdr3_aa: CASSLGDTLTDTQYF
d_call: TRBD1; v_call: TRBV7-9; j_call: TRBJ2-7; clone_size: many; cdr3_nt: TGTGCCAGCAGCATCAGACAGGGGGCAAGTCCCTACGAGCAGTACTTC; cdr3_aa: CASSIRQGASPYEQYF
d_call: NA; v_call: TRBV11-2; j_call: TRBJ2-5; clone_size: many; cdr3_nt: TGTGCCAGCAGCTTCCAGAGACGGCAAGAGACCCAGTACTTC; cdr3_aa: CASSFQRRQETQYF
d_call: TRBD2; v_call: TRBV29-1; j_call: TRBJ2-5; clone_size: many; cdr3_nt: TGCAGCGTTGAAGATGTCGGGAGGGGACCAGAGACCCAGTACTTC; cdr3_aa: CSVEDVGRGPETQYF
d_call: TRBD1; v_call: TRBV13; j_call: TRBJ2-1; clone_size: NA; cdr3_nt: TGTGCCAGCAGCATAAGGACAGGGGGCTGGAATGAGCAGTTCTTC; cdr3_aa: CASSIRTGGWNEQFF
d_call: NA; v_call: TRBV4-1; j_call: TRBJ2-7; clone_size: NA; cdr3_nt: TGCGCCAGCAGCCAAGCCAGCGCAATCGGGTACGAGCAGTACTTC; cdr3_aa: CASSQASAIGYEQYF
d_call: TRBD1; v_call: TRBV6-5; j_call: TRBJ2-2; clone_size: NA; cdr3_nt: TGTGCCAGCAGTTCAGTAAAATGGACAGGGGAGTTCGGGGAGCTGTTTTTT; cdr3_aa: CASSSVKWTGEFGELFF
d_call: NA; v_call: TRBV11-2; j_call: TRBJ2-7; clone_size: NA; cdr3_nt: TGTGCCAGCAGCCCGACAGGATCCCCGGGCGAGCAGTACTTC; cdr3_aa: CASSPTGSPGEQYF
d_call: NA; v_call: TRBV11-2; j_call: TRBJ2-1; clone_size: many; cdr3_nt: TGTGCCAGCAGCATCACCTACGTTCATGAGCAGTTCTTC; cdr3_aa: CASSITYVHEQFF
d_call: NA; v_call: TRBV29-1; j_call: TRBJ2-4; clone_size: NA; cdr3_nt: TGCAGCGTTGGGGACCAAAACATTCAGTACTTC; cdr3_aa: CSVGDQNIQYF
d_call: NA; v_call: TRBV6-5; j_call: TRBJ2-2; clone_size: few; cdr3_nt: TGTGCCAGCAGTTATTCGGGGGCGGTCGGGGAGCTGTTTTTT; cdr3_aa: CASSYSGAVGELFF
d_call: TRBD2; v_call: TRBV5-1; j_call: TRBJ2-1; clone_size: many; cdr3_nt: TGCGCCAGCAGCGGGGGGGACTCCTACAATGAGCAGTTCTTC; cdr3_aa: CASSGGDSYNEQFF
d_call: TRBD2; v_call: TRBV6-2/TRBV6-3; j_call: TRBJ2-1; clone_size: NA; cdr3_nt: TGTGCCACCCTTAGCGGGGATACCTACAATGAGCAGTTCTTC; cdr3_aa: CATLSGDTYNEQFF
d_call: TRBD2; v_call: TRBV6-2/TRBV6-3; j_call: TRBJ2-3; clone_size: many; cdr3_nt: TGTGCCAGCAGTTACGGCCTAGCGGGGGTTGGCACAGATACGCAGTATTTT; cdr3_aa: CASSYGLAGVGTDTQYF
d_call: NA; v_call: TRBV12-3/TRBV12-4; j_call: TRBJ1-1; clone_size: many; cdr3_nt: TGTGCCAGCAGTTTAGGGACTAACACTGAAGCTTTCTTT; cdr3_aa: CASSLGTNTEAFF
d_call: NA; v_call: TRBV6-6; j_call: TRBJ1-4; clone_size: many; cdr3_nt: TGTGCCAGCAGTTACGAGGCAGTGAGTCTCGAAAAACTGTTTTTT; cdr3_aa: CASSYEAVSLEKLFF
d_call: TRBD2; v_call: TRBV12-3/TRBV12-4; j_call: TRBJ2-7; clone_size: few; cdr3_nt: TGTGCCAGCAGCCTTAGCGGGGGGCCGATCCCCTACGAGCAGTACTTC; cdr3_aa: CASSLSGGPIPYEQYF
d_call: TRBD1; v_call: TRBV11-1; j_call: TRBJ1-2; clone_size: many; cdr3_nt: TGTGCCAGCAGCTCCGATTTGGGACAGGGGTCCGGCTACACCTTC; cdr3_aa: CASSSDLGQGSGYTF
d_call: NA; v_call: TRBV7-2; j_call: TRBJ2-3; clone_size: many; cdr3_nt: TGTGCCAGCAGCGAATCGACAGGGAGGACAGATACGCAGTATTTT; cdr3_aa: CASSESTGRTDTQYF
d_call: NA; v_call: TRBV7-9; j_call: TRBJ1-2; clone_size: few; cdr3_nt: TGTGCCAGCAGCTCAGGGGCTCGACCAGGTGGCTACACCTTC; cdr3_aa: CASSSGARPGGYTF
d_call: TRBD1; v_call: TRBV20-1; j_call: TRBJ1-5; clone_size: many; cdr3_nt: TGCAGTGCTAGTGATGGACAGGGGAAGGGCAATCAGCCCCAGCATTTT; cdr3_aa: CSASDGQGKGNQPQHF
d_call: NA; v_call: TRBV18; j_call: TRBJ2-1; clone_size: NA; cdr3_nt: TGTGCCAGCTCACCAAGAGGGTCAACCTACAATGAGCAGTTCTTC; cdr3_aa: CASSPRGSTYNEQFF
d_call: TRBD1; v_call: TRBV9; j_call: TRBJ2-2; clone_size: many; cdr3_nt: TGTGCCAGCAGCGGAGGGGACAGGGGGCTAACCGGGGAGCTGTTTTTT; cdr3_aa: CASSGGDRGLTGELFF
d_call: NA; v_call: TRBV21-1; j_call: TRBJ2-7; clone_size: NA; cdr3_nt: TGTGCCAGCAGCAAAGAACTCGAGCAGTACTTC; cdr3_aa: CASSKELEQYF
d_call: NA; v_call: TRBV24-1; j_call: TRBJ2-4; clone_size: NA; cdr3_nt: TGTGCCACCAGTGACCCCCCGGAGAACATTCAGTACTTC; cdr3_aa: CATSDPPENIQYF
d_call: NA; v_call: TRBV14; j_call: TRBJ2-2; clone_size: few; cdr3_nt: TGTGCCAGCAGCCAGCGAACAGTCTACACCGGGGAGCTGTTTTTT; cdr3_aa: CASSQRTVYTGELFF
d_call: TRBD2; v_call: TRBV7-3; j_call: TRBJ2-2; clone_size: few; cdr3_nt: TGTGCCAGCAGCTTAACGTTCACTAGCGGGACAACCGGGGAGCTGTTTTTT; cdr3_aa: CASSLTFTSGTTGELFF
d_call: NA; v_call: TRBV7-8; j_call: TRBJ1-3; clone_size: many; cdr3_nt: TGTGCCAGCAGCGTCTCTGGAAACACCATATATTTT; cdr3_aa: CASSVSGNTIYF
d_call: NA; v_call: TRBV10-2; j_call: TRBJ1-6; clone_size: many; cdr3_nt: TGCGCCAGCAGTGCCAGGGCAGGAGATTATAATTCACCCCTCCACTTT; cdr3_aa: CASSARAGDYNSPLHF
d_call: TRBD1; v_call: TRBV5-5; j_call: TRBJ2-7; clone_size: NA; cdr3_nt: TGTGCCAGCAGCTGGCGCCGGGACAGGGGCGACGAGCAGTACTTC; cdr3_aa: CASSWRRDRGDEQYF
d_call: NA; v_call: TRBV20-1; j_call: TRBJ1-1; clone_size: NA; cdr3_nt: TGCAGTGCTAGAGATGGGAGACACCCGAACACTGAAGCTTTCTTT; cdr3_aa: CSARDGRHPNTEAFF
d_call: NA; v_call: TRBV5-1; j_call: TRBJ2-3; clone_size: NA; cdr3_nt: TGCGCCAGCAGAACGACAGGAACAGATACGCAGTATTTT; cdr3_aa: CASRTTGTDTQYF
d_call: TRBD2; v_call: TRBV4-2; j_call: TRBJ2-3; clone_size: few; cdr3_nt: TGTGCCAGCAGCCAAGATGGGCCTAGCGGGGGCACAGATACGCAGTATTTT; cdr3_aa: CASSQDGPSGGTDTQYF
d_call: NA; v_call: TRBV29-1; j_call: TRBJ2-3; clone_size: once; cdr3_nt: TGCAGCGTTGTGGTAAAAGATACGCAGTATTTT; cdr3_aa: CSVVVKDTQYF
d_call: NA; v_call: TRBV5-1; j_call: TRBJ2-3; clone_size: NA; cdr3_nt: TGCGCCAGCAGCTTACAGGGTATCGATACGCAGTATTTT; cdr3_aa: CASSLQGIDTQYF
d_call: TRBD1; v_call: TRBV9; j_call: TRBJ2-7; clone_size: many; cdr3_nt: TGTGCCAGCAGCTCGCAGGGGGACGAGCAGTACTTC; cdr3_aa: CASSSQGDEQYF
d_call: NA; v_call: TRBV7-3; j_call: TRBJ1-1; clone_size: NA; cdr3_nt: TGTGCCAGCAGCCCCGGGCCGACCCGAGATGAAGCTTTCTTT; cdr3_aa: CASSPGPTRDEAFF